This TCR beta chain stems from a study of cytomegalovirus exposure and HLA in healthy donors. Notes on the study in general: Across donors, most TCRs were seen rarely, yet some public ones were widespread.

Comments on this clone: Its target is not known.

Germline V CDR1 and CDR2: SQVTM, ANQGSEA. With V trimmed by 2 bases and J by 6 bases, 9 bases remained unmatched. CDR3 length equals 16 residues. Use of 60 Vbeta and 13 Jbeta primers characterized the PCR. Produced via immunoSEQ multiplex PCR; TCRdb's table is partial and in-frame only. The sample shows around 70,000 clones, more than 75% of them seen only once. Sequenced sample: PBMCs. This chain uses TRBV29-1 with TRBJ2-3; 12 nucleotides match TRBD2. This receptor was obtained from a girl aged 5-17 years in good health and CMV-seropositive. The DNA of the CDR3 is TGCAGCGTTGAACGTCGACTAGCGGGAGCGGAGGATACGCAGTATTTT. As protein: CSVERRLAGAEDTQYF.